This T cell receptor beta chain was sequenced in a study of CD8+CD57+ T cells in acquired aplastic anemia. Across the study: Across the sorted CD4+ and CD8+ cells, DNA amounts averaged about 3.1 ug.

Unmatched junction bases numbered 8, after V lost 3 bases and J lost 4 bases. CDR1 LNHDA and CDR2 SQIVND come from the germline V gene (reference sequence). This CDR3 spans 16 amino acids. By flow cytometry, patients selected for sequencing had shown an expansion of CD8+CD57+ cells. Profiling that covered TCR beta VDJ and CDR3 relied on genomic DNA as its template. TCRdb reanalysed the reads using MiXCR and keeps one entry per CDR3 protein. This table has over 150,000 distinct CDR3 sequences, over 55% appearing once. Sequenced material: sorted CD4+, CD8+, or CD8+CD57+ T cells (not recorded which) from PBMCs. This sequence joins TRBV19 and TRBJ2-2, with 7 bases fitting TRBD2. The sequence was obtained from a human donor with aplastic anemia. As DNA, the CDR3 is TGTGCCAGTAGTATTCGACGGACGGGGGGCACCGGGGAGCTGTTTTTT. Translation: CASSIRRTGGTGELFF.